The 26 T cell receptor beta chains given below trace back to one sample, sequenced in a study of blood T cell repertoires in COVID-19. TCRdb's table, derived via immunoSEQ multiplex PCR, lists solely in-frame clones and lacks some. The table records hundreds of thousands of clones, 88% of them present only once. The sequenced sample consisted of PBMCs or T cells enriched from blood (not recorded which). The receptors were sampled from a woman between 50 and 59 years old who had recovered from COVID-19.

The chain carries TRBV24-1 and TRBJ1-4; D gene unclear. Between the trimmed V and J ends, which lost 4 bases and 9 bases, there was a span of 11 bases. Germline CDR1 is KGHDR and CDR2 is SFDVKD. The CDR3 totals 13 residues. The CDR3 spells CATSDSDGKKLFF. The CDR3 bases are TGTGCCACCAGTGACTCTGACGGGAAAAAACTGTTTTTT.

The chain employs TRBV7-2 and TRBJ2-6; weak D call: TRBD1 (6 bases). With 9 bases removed from V and 0 bases from J, the gap between germline ends came to 21 bases. The CDR3 is made up of 18 amino acids. Germline V gives CDR1 SGHTA, CDR2 FQGNSA. CDR3 loop: CASRGRGGVFSGANVLTF. The CDR3 DNA reads as TGTGCCAGTAGGGGCAGGGGCGGAGTCTTCTCTGGGGCCAACGTCCTGACTTTC.

The gene calls are TRBV28 and TRBJ2-1; the D gene is possibly TRBD2 (7 bases). V lost 5 bases, J lost 0 bases, and 11 bases lay in between. This CDR3 comprises 15 residues. Per germline, CDR1 MDHEN and CDR2 SYDVKM. CDR3 amino acids: CASSRGGVSYNEQFF. CDR3 DNA: TGTGCCAGCAGTCGAGGGGGGGTCTCCTACAATGAGCAGTTCTTC. Complete variable domain (other parts from reference TRBV28 and TRBJ2-1): DVKVTQSSRYLVKRTGEKVFLECVQDMDHENMFWYRQDPGLGLRLIYFSYDVKMKEKGDIPEGYSVSREKKERFSLILESASTNQTSMYLCASSRGGVSYNEQFFGPGTRLTVL.

The chain is built from TRBV3-1 (or the pseudogene TRBV3-2) and TRBJ1-4; unclear D gene. Germline loops: CDR1 LGHDT, CDR2 YNNKEL (reference sequence). Deletions cut 1 base from V and 8 bases from J, with 8 bases between. The CDR3 is 13 residues long. CDR3 amino acids: CASSQASREKLFF. DNA of the CDR3: TGTGCCAGCAGCCAAGCAAGTCGGGAAAAACTGTTTTTT.

The chain uses TRBV28 and TRBJ2-5; 7 bases align to TRBD1. The CDR3 runs to 14 residues. Germline CDR1 MDHEN, CDR2 SYDVKM. Losses at the gene ends were 6 bases for V and 4 bases for J; bases not matched to a gene: 8. This chain's CDR3 is CASRVPGQRETQYF. The CDR3 DNA follows: TGTGCCAGCAGGGTTCCGGGACAGAGAGAGACCCAGTACTTC.

This chain uses TRBV27 with TRBJ2-1; 7 nucleotides align to TRBD1. Germline CDR1 is MNHEY and CDR2 is SMNVEV (reference sequence). The CDR3 has 17 residues. V was clipped by 2 bases and J by 2 bases; unmatched bases: 9. CDR3 sequence: CASSLPNRGPPYNEQFF. CDR3 nucleotides: TGTGCCAGCAGTTTACCCAACAGGGGACCCCCCTACAATGAGCAGTTCTTC.

The CDR3 nucleotides read TGTGCCAGCAGTTACGGGGGGGCGAATAATTCACCCCTCCACTTT. Translation gives CASSYGGANNSPLHF. The chain recombines TRBV6-2 or TRBV6-3 with TRBJ1-6; D might be TRBD1 (6 bases). The germline gives CDR1 MNHEY, CDR2 SVGEGT. The CDR3 consists of 15 residues. The V end lost 2 bases, the J end lost 5 bases, and 10 bases lay between the germline ends.

This chain joins TRBV10-1 and TRBJ1-6; D is perhaps TRBD1 (6 bases). V was shortened by 6 bases and J by 7 bases, with 19 bases between the two germline ends. Germline loops: CDR1 WNHNN, CDR2 SYGVQD (reference sequence). The CDR3 length is 16 residues. CDR3 DNA sequence: TGCGCCAGCAGGAACAGGGTCAAGTCTTGGAATTCACCCCTCCACTTT. This encodes CASRNRVKSWNSPLHF.

V usage is TRBV28 and J usage is TRBJ1-3; the D gene is possibly TRBD1 (6 bases). CDR1 and CDR2 (germline): MDHEN, SYDVKM. This CDR3 contains 14 residues. V was clipped by 10 bases and J by 2 bases, with 15 bases between them. CDR3 sequence reads: CATMGGHAGNTIYF. Written as DNA, the CDR3 is TGTGCCACCATGGGGGGGCACGCTGGAAACACCATATATTTT. The full variable domain, its missing parts supplied by reference TRBV28 and TRBJ1-3, is DVKVTQSSRYLVKRTGEKVFLECVQDMDHENMFWYRQDPGLGLRLIYFSYDVKMKEKGDIPEGYSVSREKKERFSLILESASTNQTSMYLCATMGGHAGNTIYFGEGSWLTVV.

CDR3 DNA sequence: TGTGCCAGCAGTCCTTGGACAGGGCAGGCAAATCAGCCCCAGCATTTT. It encodes CASSPWTGQANQPQHF. V and J are TRBV28 and TRBJ1-5; TRBD1 matches at 8 bases. The CDR3 totals 16 residues. Germline assignment: CDR1 MDHEN and CDR2 SYDVKM. The junction had 10 bases not matched to a gene; V was cut back by 5 bases and J by 4 bases.

This clone was observed a single time. The V call is TRBV7-9, the J call TRBJ1-6, with a tentative D call TRBD1 (6 bases). V lost 6 bases to trimming and J lost 9 bases, with 18 bases between them. The CDR3 length is 15 residues. Germline loops: CDR1 SEHNR, CDR2 FQNEAQ (reference sequence). The CDR3, as DNA: TGTGCCAGCAGTTCCCCCTTGGGGGCAACTTCACCCCTCCACTTT. Translation gives CASSSPLGATSPLHF.

This clone turned up a few times. V usage is TRBV7-3 and J usage is TRBJ1-1, with a possible D match to TRBD1 (5 bases). Trimming cost V 0 bases and J 2 bases, with 10 bases left between them. The CDR3 runs to 15 residues. Germline V gives CDR1 SGHTA, CDR2 FQGTGA. The CDR3 is CASSLTGGVNTEAFF. For the CDR3, the DNA is TGTGCCAGCAGCTTAACGGGGGGAGTTAACACTGAAGCTTTCTTT.

The chain is built from TRBV14 and TRBJ1-3; D is unclear. V lost 5 bases, J lost 0 bases, and 8 bases lay in between. This CDR3 comprises 14 residues. CDR1 and CDR2 from the germline V gene are SGHDN and FVKESK. CDR3 protein: CASSSSGSGNTIYF. The DNA of the CDR3 is TGTGCCAGCAGCTCAAGCGGCTCTGGAAACACCATATATTTT.

V is TRBV28 and J is TRBJ1-4; 7 positions agree with TRBD1. Per the germline V gene, CDR1 is MDHEN and CDR2 is SYDVKM. This CDR3 has 14 residues. Trimming cost V 6 bases and J 7 bases; bases outside gene matches: 8. The CDR3: CASRGRGPGEKLFF. DNA for the CDR3: TGTGCCAGCAGGGGAAGGGGGCCGGGTGAAAAACTGTTTTTT.

The V call is TRBV28, the J call TRBJ1-1; 10 bases align to TRBD1. Germline values: CDR1 MDHEN, CDR2 SYDVKM. CDR3 size: 17 residues. J lost 0 bases, V lost 3 bases, and 7 bases had no gene match. The CDR3 protein is CASSLILTGGLNTEAFF. The CDR3, as DNA: TGTGCCAGCAGTTTGATTTTGACAGGGGGCTTGAACACTGAAGCTTTCTTT.

The CDR3 coding sequence is TGTGCCAGCAGCTTAGGGGGCGCGAACACTGAAGCTTTCTTT. Its protein is CASSLGGANTEAFF. This chain uses TRBV7-3 with TRBJ1-1, with D possibly being TRBD1 (6 bases). This CDR3 comprises 14 residues. V was trimmed by 2 bases and J by 1 base, leaving 8 bases between them. In germline, CDR1 is SGHTA, CDR2 FQGTGA. Looking up the rest from reference TRBV7-3 and TRBJ1-1 gives the full variable domain: GAGVSQTPSNKVTEKGKYVELRCDPISGHTALYWYRQSLGQGPEFLIYFQGTGAADDSGLPNDRFFAVRPEGSVSTLKIQRTERGDSAVYLCASSLGGANTEAFFGQGTRLTVV.

The chain uses TRBV7-9 and TRBJ2-1; 14 bases align to TRBD2. The germline gives CDR1 SEHNR, CDR2 FQNEAQ (reference sequence). The CDR3 spans 16 residues. Germline trimming cut 7 bases from V and 9 bases from J; bases unmatched to any gene: 11. CDR3 loop: CASIGLAGGSWSEQFF. In nucleotides, the CDR3 is TGTGCCAGCATAGGACTAGCGGGAGGATCGTGGAGTGAGCAGTTCTTC.

DNA of the CDR3: TGTGCCAGCAGTTCGACTAGCGGTCTAGAGACCCAGTACTTC. Amino acid sequence: CASSSTSGLETQYF. The V call is TRBV27, the J call TRBJ2-5; 9 positions agree with TRBD2. Germline lookup yields CDR1 MNHEY and CDR2 SMNVEV (reference sequence). V shed 4 bases and J 4 bases; nucleotides not matched to a gene: 4. This CDR3 is built from 14 residues.

The chain couples TRBV5-8 to TRBJ1-1, with 9 bases matching TRBD1. CDR1 and CDR2 from the germline V gene are SGHTS and YDEGEE. Trimming at V came to 1 base and at J to 5 bases, leaving 6 bases not matched to a gene. The CDR3 extends over 15 amino acids. CDR3 sequence (DNA): TGTGCCAGCAGCTTGTCCAGACAGGGGGGGACTGAAGCTTTCTTT. Translation gives CASSLSRQGGTEAFF.

In this sample, this clone turned up once. The gene calls are TRBV6-2 or TRBV6-3 and TRBJ2-7; D is perhaps TRBD1 (5 bases). V lost 2 bases, J lost 0 bases, and 11 bases lay in between. Germline V gives CDR1 MNHEY, CDR2 SVGEGT. CDR3 size: 15 residues. The CDR3 DNA is TGTGCCAGCAGTTACAAAGGGGCTGCCTCCTACGAGCAGTACTTC. Translating it yields CASSYKGAASYEQYF.

J is TRBJ1-3 and V is TRBV27; D is uncertain. The CDR3 is 16 amino acids. V was shortened by 3 bases and J by 3 bases, with 15 bases between the two germline ends. CDR1 and CDR2 from the germline V gene are MNHEY and SMNVEV (reference sequence). CDR3 nucleotide sequence: TGTGCCAGCAGTTTGAGGTACTCCTCGGGTGGAAACACCATATATTTT. The encoded protein is CASSLRYSSGGNTIYF.

The chain joins TRBV15 to TRBJ1-5; 9 positions match TRBD1. CDR3 length equals 15 residues. The V gene's germline CDR1 is LNHNV and CDR2 YYDKDF (reference sequence). V dropped 0 bases and J dropped 5; count of bases not matched to a gene: 2. The CDR3 spells CATSRDRQGDQPQHF. The CDR3, as DNA: TGTGCCACCAGCAGAGACAGACAGGGGGATCAGCCCCAGCATTTT.

The rearrangement links TRBV19 to TRBJ2-1; TRBD1 aligns across 8 bases. Germline assignment: CDR1 LNHDA and CDR2 SQIVND (reference sequence). CDR3 length equals 13 residues. V was pared by 2 bases and J by 6 bases, with 0 bases of the junction left unmatched. CDR3 DNA sequence: TGTGCCAGTAGTATAACAGGGGGCAATGAGCAGTTCTTC. Encoded protein: CASSITGGNEQFF. Full variable domain (outside the CDR3, taken from reference TRBV19 and TRBJ2-1): DGGITQSPKYLFRKEGQNVTLSCEQNLNHDAMYWYRQDPGQGLRLIYYSQIVNDFQKGDIAEGYSVSREKKESFPLTVTSAQKNPTAFYLCASSITGGNEQFFGPGTRLTVL.

The chain links TRBV7-8 to TRBJ1-1, with TRBD1 matching over 7 bases. Unmatched junction bases numbered 4, after V lost 5 bases and J lost 1 base. The CDR3 contains 14 residues. The germline V gene has CDR1 SGHVS and CDR2 FQNEAQ. The CDR3 protein is CASSRDRANTEAFF. Here the CDR3 DNA reads TGTGCCAGCAGCCGAGACAGGGCGAACACTGAAGCTTTCTTT.

This clone was counted a single time. The rearrangement uses TRBV5-5 and TRBJ2-3, with 8 bases aligning to TRBD2. Trimming at V came to 2 bases and at J to 1 base, leaving 3 bases not matched to a gene. CDR3 size: 15 residues. Germline V gene sequence: CDR1 SGHKS, CDR2 YYEKEE (reference sequence). CDR3 bases: TGTGCCAGCAGCTTTTCGACTAGCGGCACAGATACGCAGTATTTT. Residues: CASSFSTSGTDTQYF.

The chain employs TRBV6-6 and TRBJ2-7; 9 bases agree with TRBD1. CDR1 MNHNY and CDR2 SVGAGI come from the germline V gene (reference sequence). CDR3 size: 13 residues. V lost 7 bases to trimming and J lost 6 bases; unmatched junction nucleotides: 7. The CDR3 loop is CASKSTGGAEQYF. CDR3 DNA sequence: TGTGCCAGCAAATCCACAGGGGGCGCCGAGCAGTACTTC.